This T cell receptor beta chain appears in the sequencing data of a study of cytomegalovirus exposure and HLA in healthy donors. 60 Vbeta and 13 Jbeta primers were used in PCR. Clones were read by immunoSEQ multiplex PCR, and TCRdb kept only the in-frame ones, dropping some. This sample yields approximately 140,000 clones, of which 75% to 80% are seen a single time; about 3% belongs to the top ten. Regarding the study as a whole: Later on, an analysis showed TCR association rates differing by HLA locus, with DRB1 the most and HLA-C the fewest.

Details on this clone: Its specificity is not known.

Material for sequencing was PBMCs. The sequence was obtained from a man aged 40-49 years in good health and CMV-seropositive.

The CDR3 bases are TGCGCCACCTCCAGGGAGGGGATGGGCTCCTATGGCTACACCTTC. Protein sequence: CATSREGMGSYGYTF. This chain connects TRBV5-1 to TRBJ1-2, with D perhaps matching TRBD1 (5 bases). The CDR3 totals 15 residues. Trimming removed 9 bases at V and 4 bases at J, with 22 bases between. Per the germline V gene, CDR1 is SGHRS and CDR2 is YFSETQ.